Included here is one T cell receptor beta chain sequence, with context. Its antigen is still unknown. A read error is likely, as this CDR3 ends without the conserved phenylalanine or tryptophan. The V gene's germline CDR1 is MDHEN and CDR2 SYDVKM. Trimming took off 1 base at V and 1 base at J, with 11 bases between the two ends. The CDR3 has 16 amino acids. A modified ARM-PCR protocol with three rounds of nested PCR amplified TCRbeta. TCRdb used MiXCR to reprocess the multiplex PCR reads, holding one entry per CDR3 protein. The sample lists around 200,000 distinct CDR3 sequences, over 55% occurring once. This record comes from a study of tumor and adjacent non-tumor tissue in lung cancer. Study-wide findings and caveats: Patients with more diverse tumor TCRs had worse survival.

The template was RNA from unsorted bulk tissue. Sequencing input: lung tumor tissue. J is TRBJ1-5 and V is TRBV28; D is unresolved. The TCR comes from a man aged 55 to 70 with non-small cell lung cancer. The CDR3 protein is CASSLSTGRSNQPQHL. The DNA of the CDR3 is TGTGCCAGCAGTTTATCGACGGGAAGAAGCAATCAGCCCCAGCATCTT.